This TCR beta chain was sequenced for a study of blood T cells in healthy people across ages. This clonotype was seen repeatedly, ten times or more. No antigen is known for it. A sample-barcoded 5' primer and a J-beta primer mix were used in a second PCR of roughly 6 to 11 cycles. Every molecule of cDNA carried a tag from a template-switch adaptor with 12 random nucleotides. TCRdb re-called the 5' RACE reads with MiXCR, one entry per CDR3 protein. Found here are about 700,000 distinct CDR3 sequences, roughly 32% of them singletons; the top ten hold roughly 14%. The CDR3 totals 14 residues. From germline, CDR1 is MNHNS and CDR2 SASEGT. V was shortened by 8 bases and J by 2 bases, with 16 bases between the two germline ends. Broader study findings: Long-lived and aged donors differed, with more naive CD4+ cells and higher diversity in the long-lived.

Every donor contributed 8 to 10 milliliters of peripheral blood by blood draw. Samples each had at least 5.5 micrograms of total RNA extracted. The TCR comes from a woman at least 80 years old in good health. Source material: blood. The V and J genes are TRBV6-1 and TRBJ2-7; D perhaps matches TRBD1 (6 bases). The DNA for the CDR3 is TGTGCCAGCCGGCAGGGACAAAGGACCTACGAGCAGTACTTC. Translating it yields CASRQGQRTYEQYF.